The text below deals with one T cell receptor beta chain. These data come from a study of blood T cell repertoires in COVID-19. About the research overall: Donors in the United States, Italy and Spain gave samples during acute or convalescent COVID-19. T cells, B-cell-depleted T cells, or PBMCs provided the cDNA or gDNA that served as material.

CDR1 and CDR2 (germline): MNHNS, SASEGT. This CDR3 is 17 amino acids long. V gave up 4 bases and J gave up 0 bases, with 16 bases separating them. In the original processing: Reference gene primer amplification gave estimated nucleated cell counts. Repertoires were generated with immunoSEQ multiplex PCR, while TCRdb's copy carries only in-frame clones and drops some. D and trimming were read from the DNA, whereas the V and J calls and clone size are those reported in that table. The sample includes approximately 100,000 clones, 81% of them seen just once. V is TRBV6-1 and J is TRBJ1-3; TRBD1 is a possible D gene (5 bases). The sequence came from a man in his sixties with acute or convalescent COVID-19. Sequenced: peripheral blood. The CDR3, as DNA: TGTGCCAGCAGTGGGGGGGGAGGTTTTTACTCTGGAAACACCATATATTTT. It is translated as CASSGGGGFYSGNTIYF.